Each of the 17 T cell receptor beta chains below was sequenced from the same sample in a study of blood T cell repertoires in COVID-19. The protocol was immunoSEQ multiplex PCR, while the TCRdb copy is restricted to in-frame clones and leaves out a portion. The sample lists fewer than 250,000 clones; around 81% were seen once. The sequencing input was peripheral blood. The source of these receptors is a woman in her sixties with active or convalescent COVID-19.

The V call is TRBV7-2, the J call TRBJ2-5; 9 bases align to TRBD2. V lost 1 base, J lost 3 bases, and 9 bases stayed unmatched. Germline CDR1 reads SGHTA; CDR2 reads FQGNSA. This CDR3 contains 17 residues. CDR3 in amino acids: CASSLGFSGGLKETQYF. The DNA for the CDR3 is TGTGCCAGCAGCTTAGGCTTTAGCGGGGGTCTTAAAGAGACCCAGTACTTC.

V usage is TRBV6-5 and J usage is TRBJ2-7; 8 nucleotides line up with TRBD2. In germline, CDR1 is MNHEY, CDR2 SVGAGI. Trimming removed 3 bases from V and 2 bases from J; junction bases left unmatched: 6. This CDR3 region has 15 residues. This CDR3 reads CASSYSGDLTYEQYF. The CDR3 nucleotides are TGTGCCAGCAGTTATAGCGGGGACCTTACCTACGAGCAGTACTTC.

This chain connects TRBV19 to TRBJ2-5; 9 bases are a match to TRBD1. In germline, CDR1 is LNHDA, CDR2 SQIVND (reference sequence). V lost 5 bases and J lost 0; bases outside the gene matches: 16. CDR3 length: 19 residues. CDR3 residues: CASSARMGQGRRDQETQYF. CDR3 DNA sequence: TGTGCCAGTAGTGCTCGGATGGGACAGGGCCGGAGGGACCAAGAGACCCAGTACTTC.

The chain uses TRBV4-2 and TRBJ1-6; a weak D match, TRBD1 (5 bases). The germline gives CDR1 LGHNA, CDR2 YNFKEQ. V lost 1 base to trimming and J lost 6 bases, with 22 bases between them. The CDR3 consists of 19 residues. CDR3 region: CASSQVLGGQGRSNSPLHF. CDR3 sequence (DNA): TGTGCCAGCAGCCAAGTGCTAGGAGGGCAGGGACGTAGTAATTCACCCCTCCACTTT.

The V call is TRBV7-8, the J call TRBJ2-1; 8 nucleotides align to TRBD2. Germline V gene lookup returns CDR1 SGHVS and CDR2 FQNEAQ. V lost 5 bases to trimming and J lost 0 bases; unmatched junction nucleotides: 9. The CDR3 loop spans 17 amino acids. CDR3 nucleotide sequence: TGTGCCAGCAGCCCCCGTCCGGGGGGGGCCTCCTACAATGAGCAGTTCTTC. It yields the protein CASSPRPGGASYNEQFF.

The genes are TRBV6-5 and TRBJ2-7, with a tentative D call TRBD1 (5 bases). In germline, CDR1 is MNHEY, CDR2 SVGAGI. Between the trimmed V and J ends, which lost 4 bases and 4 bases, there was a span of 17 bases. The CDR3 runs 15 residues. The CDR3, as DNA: TGTGCCAGCAGTTTGGGTCGGACACCCAGATACGAGCAGTACGTC. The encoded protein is CASSLGRTPRYEQYV.

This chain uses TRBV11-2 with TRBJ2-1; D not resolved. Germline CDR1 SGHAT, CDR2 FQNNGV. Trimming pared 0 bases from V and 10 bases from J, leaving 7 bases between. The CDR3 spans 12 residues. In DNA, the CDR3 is TGTGCCAGCAGCTTAGATCCGAGCGAGCAGTTCTTC. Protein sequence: CASSLDPSEQFF.

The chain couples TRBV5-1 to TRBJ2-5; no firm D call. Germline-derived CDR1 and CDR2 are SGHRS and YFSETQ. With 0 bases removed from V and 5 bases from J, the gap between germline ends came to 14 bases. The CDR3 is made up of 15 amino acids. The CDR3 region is CASSLERRAGETQYF. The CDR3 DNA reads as TGCGCCAGCAGCTTGGAGAGGCGAGCTGGCGAGACCCAGTACTTC.

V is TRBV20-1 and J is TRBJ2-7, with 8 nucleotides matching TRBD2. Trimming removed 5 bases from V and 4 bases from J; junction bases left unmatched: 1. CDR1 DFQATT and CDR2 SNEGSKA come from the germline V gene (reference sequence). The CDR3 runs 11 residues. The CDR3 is CSASSGYEQYV. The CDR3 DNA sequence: TGCAGTGCTTCTAGCGGGTACGAGCAGTACGTC.

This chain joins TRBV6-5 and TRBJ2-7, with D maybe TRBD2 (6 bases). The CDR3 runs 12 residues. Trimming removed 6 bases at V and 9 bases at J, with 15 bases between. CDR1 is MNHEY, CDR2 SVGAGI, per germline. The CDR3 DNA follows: TGTGCCAGCAGGGCTGCCGGGACTTCGCAGTACTTC. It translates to CASRAAGTSQYF.

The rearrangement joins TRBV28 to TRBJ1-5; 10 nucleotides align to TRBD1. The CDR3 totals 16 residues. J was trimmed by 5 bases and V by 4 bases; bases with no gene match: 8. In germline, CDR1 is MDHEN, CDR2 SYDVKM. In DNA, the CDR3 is TGTGCCAGCAGTTCAACACCGGGACAGGGGTATCAGCCCCAGCATTTT. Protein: CASSSTPGQGYQPQHF.

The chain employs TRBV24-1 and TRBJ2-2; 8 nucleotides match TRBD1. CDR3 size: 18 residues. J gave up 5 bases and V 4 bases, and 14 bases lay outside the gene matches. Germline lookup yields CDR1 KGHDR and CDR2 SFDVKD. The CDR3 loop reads CATSDPDRARTGTGELFF. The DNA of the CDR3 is TGTGCCACCAGTGACCCGGACAGGGCAAGGACGGGAACCGGGGAGCTGTTTTTT.

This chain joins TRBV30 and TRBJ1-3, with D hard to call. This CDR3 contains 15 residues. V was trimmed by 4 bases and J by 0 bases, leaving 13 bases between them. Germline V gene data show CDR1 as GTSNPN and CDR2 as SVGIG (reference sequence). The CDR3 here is CAWIPNIHSGNTIYF. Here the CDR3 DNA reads TGTGCCTGGATCCCGAACATCCACTCTGGAAACACCATATATTTT.

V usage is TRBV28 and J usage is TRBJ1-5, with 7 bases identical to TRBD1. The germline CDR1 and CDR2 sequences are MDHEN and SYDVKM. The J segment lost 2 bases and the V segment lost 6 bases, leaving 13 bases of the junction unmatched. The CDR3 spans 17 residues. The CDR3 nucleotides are TGTGCCAGCAGCCTTTTGGGAACGACAGGGCGCAATCAGCCCCAGCATTTT. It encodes CASSLLGTTGRNQPQHF.

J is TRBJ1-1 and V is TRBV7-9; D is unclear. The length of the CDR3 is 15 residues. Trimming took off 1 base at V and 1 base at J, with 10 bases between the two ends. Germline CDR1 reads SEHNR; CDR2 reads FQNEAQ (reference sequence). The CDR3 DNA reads TGTGCCAGCAGCTTAGGTGACTACAGGAACACTGAAGCTTTCTTT. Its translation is CASSLGDYRNTEAFF.

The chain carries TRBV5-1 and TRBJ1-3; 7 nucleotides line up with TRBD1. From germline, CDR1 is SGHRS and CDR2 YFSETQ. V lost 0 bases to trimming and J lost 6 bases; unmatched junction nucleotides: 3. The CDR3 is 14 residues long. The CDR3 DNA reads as TGCGCCAGCAGCTTGGGACAGGGTGTAAACACCATATATTTT. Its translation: CASSLGQGVNTIYF.

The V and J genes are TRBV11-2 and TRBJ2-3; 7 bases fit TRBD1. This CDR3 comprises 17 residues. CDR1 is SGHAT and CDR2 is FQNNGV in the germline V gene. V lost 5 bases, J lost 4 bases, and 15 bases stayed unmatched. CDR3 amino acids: CASSDLLDREDPDTQYF. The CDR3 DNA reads TGTGCCAGCAGCGACCTCCTCGACAGGGAAGATCCAGATACGCAGTATTTT. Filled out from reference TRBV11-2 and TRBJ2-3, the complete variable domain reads EAGVAQSPRYKIIEKRQSVAFWCNPISGHATLYWYQQILGQGPKLLIQFQNNGVVDDSQLPKDRFSAERLKGVDSTLKIQPAKLEDSAVYLCASSDLLDREDPDTQYFGPGTRLTVL.